This T cell receptor (beta chain) comes out of a study of Ad26.COV2.S vaccination and SARS-CoV-2 variants. This CDR3 is built from 12 residues. Germline values: CDR1 MNHEY, CDR2 SMNVEV (reference sequence). V dropped 3 bases and J dropped 9 bases, with 11 bases sitting between them. Only in-frame clones appear in the TCRdb table, and some are missing; sequencing was by immunoSEQ multiplex PCR. Of over 400,000 clones in the sample, 75% to 90% were seen once. Treatment denoted: roughly 20 received Ad26.COV2.S at low or high dose, single or two shots; several received placebo; per-sample allocation not given. On day 63 after the first injection, vaccine and placebo recipients gave samples. This clone appeared a single time.

The source of this sequence is a person aged 18 to 65 who received the Ad26.COV2.S COVID-19 vaccine or a placebo. Sample: peripheral blood, taken in a trial of Ad26.COV2.S vaccine versus placebo. This rearrangement joins TRBV27 to TRBJ2-5, with D hard to call. The CDR3 nucleotides are TGTGCCAGCAGTTTTTTAGGTGAGGCCCAGTACTTC. Translation gives CASSFLGEAQYF.